This T cell receptor (beta chain) comes out of a study of post-analysis software for immune sequencing data. Whole-study context: Relapsing-remitting, secondary progressive and progressive-relapsing courses of multiple sclerosis were included. Points from the study as a whole: About five TRBV segments, including TRBV5-6, TRBV5-1 and TRBV20-1, were more frequent in patients than controls. In multiple sclerosis, normalized Chao1 diversity was significantly below that of controls.

Germline V gene data show CDR1 as LGHDT and CDR2 as YNNKEL (reference sequence). V lost 4 bases to trimming and J lost 0 bases, with 16 bases between them. CDR3 length: 17 amino acids. Unique molecular identifiers featured in each of the TCR beta cDNA libraries. The authors obtained roughly 500,000 cDNA molecules from around 0.96 to 9.9 million T cells. A single record per CDR3 protein comes from TCRdb applying MiXCR to the PCR reads. The table has fewer than 600,000 distinct CDR3 sequences, approximately 45% seen once; the top ten hold about 12%. A word on this clonotype: Antigen unknown.

The sample consisted of blood. V is TRBV3-1 and J is TRBJ2-4; perhaps TRBD2 as D (6 bases). The origin of this receptor is a girl aged 5 to 17 with multiple sclerosis. The CDR3 spells CASSRGAGDLAKNIQYF. The CDR3 DNA sequence: TGTGCCAGCAGCCGCGGGGCAGGAGATCTAGCCAAAAACATTCAGTACTTC.